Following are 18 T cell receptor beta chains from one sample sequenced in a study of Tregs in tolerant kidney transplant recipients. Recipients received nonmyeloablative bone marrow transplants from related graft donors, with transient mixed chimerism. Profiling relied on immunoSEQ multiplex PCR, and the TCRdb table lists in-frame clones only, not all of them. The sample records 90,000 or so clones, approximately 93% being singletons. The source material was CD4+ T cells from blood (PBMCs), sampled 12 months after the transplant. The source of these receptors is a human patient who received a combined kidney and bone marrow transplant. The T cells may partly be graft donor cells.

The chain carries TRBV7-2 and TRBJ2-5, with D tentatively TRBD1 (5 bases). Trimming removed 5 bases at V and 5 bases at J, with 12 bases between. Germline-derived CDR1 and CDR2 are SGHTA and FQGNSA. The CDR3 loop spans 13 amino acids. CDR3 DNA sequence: TGTGCCAGCAGCCCGCAGGGCGGCGAGACCCAGTACTTC. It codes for CASSPQGGETQYF.

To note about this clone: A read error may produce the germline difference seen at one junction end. CDR3 region: CASSKDRVQRQFF. In DNA form, the CDR3 reads TGCGCCAGCAGCAAAGACAGGGTACAACGGCAGTTCTTC. The rearrangement uses TRBV4-1 and TRBJ2-1; 7 bases line up with TRBD1. The CDR3 has 13 amino acids. Germline CDR1 reads MGHRA; CDR2 reads YSYEKL.

Here the CDR3 reads CASRKSGLFKLNQPQHF. In DNA form, the CDR3 reads TGTGCCAGTAGAAAGTCAGGGTTGTTTAAATTAAATCAGCCCCAGCATTTT. The J gene is TRBJ1-5, the V gene TRBV19; the D gene is possibly TRBD1 (5 bases). This CDR3 contains 17 residues. Germline V lookup: CDR1 LNHDA, CDR2 SQIVND (reference sequence). The V end was cut by 6 bases, the J end by 4 bases, with 22 bases between. Supplemented by reference TRBV19 and TRBJ1-5, the full variable domain reads DGGITQSPKYLFRKEGQNVTLSCEQNLNHDAMYWYRQDPGQGLRLIYYSQIVNDFQKGDIAEGYSVSREKKESFPLTVTSAQKNPTAFYLCASRKSGLFKLNQPQHFGDGTRLSIL.

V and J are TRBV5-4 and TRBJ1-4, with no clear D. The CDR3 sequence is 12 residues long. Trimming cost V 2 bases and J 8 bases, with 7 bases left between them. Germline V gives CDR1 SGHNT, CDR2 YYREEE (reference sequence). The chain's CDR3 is CASSFDFEKLFF. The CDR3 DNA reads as TGTGCCAGCAGCTTCGACTTCGAAAAACTGTTTTTT.

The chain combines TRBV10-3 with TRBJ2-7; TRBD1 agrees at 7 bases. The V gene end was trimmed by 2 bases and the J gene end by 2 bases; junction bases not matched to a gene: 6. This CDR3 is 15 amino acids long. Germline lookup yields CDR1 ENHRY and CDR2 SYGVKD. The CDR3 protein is CAISELGQPAYEQYF. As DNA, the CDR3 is TGTGCCATCAGTGAGCTGGGACAGCCTGCCTACGAGCAGTACTTC.

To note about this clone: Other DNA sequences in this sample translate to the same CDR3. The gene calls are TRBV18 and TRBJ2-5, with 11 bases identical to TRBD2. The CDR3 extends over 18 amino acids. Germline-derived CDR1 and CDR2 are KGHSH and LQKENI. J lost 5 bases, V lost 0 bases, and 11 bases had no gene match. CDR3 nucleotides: TGTGCCAGCTCACCACCGCCTAGCGGGGGGCCAAGCCAGGAGACCCAGTACTTC. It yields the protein CASSPPPSGGPSQETQYF.

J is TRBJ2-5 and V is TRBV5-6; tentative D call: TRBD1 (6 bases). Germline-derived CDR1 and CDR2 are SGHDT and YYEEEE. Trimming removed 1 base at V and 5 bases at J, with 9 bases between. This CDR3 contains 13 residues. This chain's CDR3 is CASSLTGRETQYF. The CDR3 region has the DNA TGTGCCAGCAGCTTGACAGGGCGGGAGACCCAGTACTTC.

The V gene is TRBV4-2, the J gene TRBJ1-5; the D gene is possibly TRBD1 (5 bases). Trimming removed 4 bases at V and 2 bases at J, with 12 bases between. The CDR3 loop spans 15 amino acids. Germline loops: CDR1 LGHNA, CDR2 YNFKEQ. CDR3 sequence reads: CASSLVGGGNQPQHF. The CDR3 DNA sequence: TGTGCCAGCAGCCTAGTGGGGGGTGGCAATCAGCCCCAGCATTTT.

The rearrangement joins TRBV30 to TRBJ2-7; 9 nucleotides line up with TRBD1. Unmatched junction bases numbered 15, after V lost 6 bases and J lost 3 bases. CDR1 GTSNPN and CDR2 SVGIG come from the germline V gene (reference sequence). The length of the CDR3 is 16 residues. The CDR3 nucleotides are TGTGCCTGCCGTCCCGGGACAGGGTTTGAAGTCTACGAGCAGTACTTC. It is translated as CACRPGTGFEVYEQYF.

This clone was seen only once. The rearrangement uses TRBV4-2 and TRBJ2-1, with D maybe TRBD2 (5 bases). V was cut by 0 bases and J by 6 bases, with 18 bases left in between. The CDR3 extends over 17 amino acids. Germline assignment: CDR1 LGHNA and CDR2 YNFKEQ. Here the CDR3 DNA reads TGTGCCAGCAGCCAAGATCTCGCGGGCTCCCCTCCCAATGAGCAGTTCTTC. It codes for CASSQDLAGSPPNEQFF.

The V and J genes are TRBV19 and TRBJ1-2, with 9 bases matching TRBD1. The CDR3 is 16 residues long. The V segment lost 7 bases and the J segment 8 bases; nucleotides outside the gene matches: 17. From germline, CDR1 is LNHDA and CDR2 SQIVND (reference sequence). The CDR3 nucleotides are TGTGCCAGTACCAAAGTACCGGGACAGGGATCGGTCGGCTACACCTTC. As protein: CASTKVPGQGSVGYTF.

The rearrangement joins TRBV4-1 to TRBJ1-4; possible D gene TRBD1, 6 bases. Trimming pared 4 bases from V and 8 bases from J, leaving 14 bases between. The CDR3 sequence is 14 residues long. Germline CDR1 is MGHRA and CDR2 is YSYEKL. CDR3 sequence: CASSPRQDREKLFF. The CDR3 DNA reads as TGCGCCAGCAGCCCTCGACAGGATCGGGAAAAACTGTTTTTT.

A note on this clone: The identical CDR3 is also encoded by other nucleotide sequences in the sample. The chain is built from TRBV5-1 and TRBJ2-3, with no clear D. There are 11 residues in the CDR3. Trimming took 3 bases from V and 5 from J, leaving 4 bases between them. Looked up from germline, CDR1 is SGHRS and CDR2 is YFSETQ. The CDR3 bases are TGCGCCAGCAGCTCACAAGATACGCAGTATTTT. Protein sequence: CASSSQDTQYF.

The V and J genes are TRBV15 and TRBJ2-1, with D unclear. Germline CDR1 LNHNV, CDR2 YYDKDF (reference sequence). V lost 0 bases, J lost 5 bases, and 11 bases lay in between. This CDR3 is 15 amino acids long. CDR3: CATSRDVYTNNEQFF. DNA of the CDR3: TGTGCCACCAGCAGAGATGTGTACACAAACAATGAGCAGTTCTTC. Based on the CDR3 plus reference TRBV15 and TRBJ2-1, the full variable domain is DAMVIQNPRYQVTQFGKPVTLSCSQTLNHNVMYWYQQKSSQAPKLLFHYYDKDFNNEADTPDNFQSRRPNTSFCFLDIRSPGLGDTAMYLCATSRDVYTNNEQFFGPGTRLTVL.

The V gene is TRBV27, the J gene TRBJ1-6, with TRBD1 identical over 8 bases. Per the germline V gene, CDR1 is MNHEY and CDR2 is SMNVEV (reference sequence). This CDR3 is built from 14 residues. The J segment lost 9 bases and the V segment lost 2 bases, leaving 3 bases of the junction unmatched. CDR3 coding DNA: TGTGCCAGCAGTTTACCAGGGGGCGGTTCACCCCTCCACTTT. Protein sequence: CASSLPGGGSPLHF.

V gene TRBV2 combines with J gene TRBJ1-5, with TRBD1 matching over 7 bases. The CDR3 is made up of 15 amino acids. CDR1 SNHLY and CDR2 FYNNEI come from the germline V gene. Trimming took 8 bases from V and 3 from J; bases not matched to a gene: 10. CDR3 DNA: TGTGCCAGCGGTCGACAGGGCCGAGACAATCAGCCCCAGCATTTT. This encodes CASGRQGRDNQPQHF.

The CDR3 spells CASTVPGTDTQYF. The CDR3 coding sequence is TGTGCCAGCACCGTTCCGGGTACAGATACGCAGTATTTT. The J gene is TRBJ2-3, the V gene TRBV9, with D uncertain. Germline CDR1 reads SGDLS; CDR2 reads YYNGEE. The CDR3 contains 13 residues. The V and J ends lost 6 bases and 3 bases respectively, with 11 bases between them. The whole variable domain, remainder taken from reference TRBV9 and TRBJ2-3, is DSGVTQTPKHLITATGQRVTLRCSPRSGDLSVYWYQQSLDQGLQFLIQYYNGEERAKGNILERFSAQQFPDLHSELNLSSLELGDSALYFCASTVPGTDTQYFGPGTRLTVL.

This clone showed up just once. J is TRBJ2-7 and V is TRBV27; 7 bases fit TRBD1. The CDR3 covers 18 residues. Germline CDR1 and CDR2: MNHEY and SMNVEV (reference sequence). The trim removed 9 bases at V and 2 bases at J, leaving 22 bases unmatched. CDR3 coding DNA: TGTGCCAGAAGTATCCGAGACAGGGCCCACCAAAAAGCCTACGAGCAGTACTTC. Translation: CARSIRDRAHQKAYEQYF.